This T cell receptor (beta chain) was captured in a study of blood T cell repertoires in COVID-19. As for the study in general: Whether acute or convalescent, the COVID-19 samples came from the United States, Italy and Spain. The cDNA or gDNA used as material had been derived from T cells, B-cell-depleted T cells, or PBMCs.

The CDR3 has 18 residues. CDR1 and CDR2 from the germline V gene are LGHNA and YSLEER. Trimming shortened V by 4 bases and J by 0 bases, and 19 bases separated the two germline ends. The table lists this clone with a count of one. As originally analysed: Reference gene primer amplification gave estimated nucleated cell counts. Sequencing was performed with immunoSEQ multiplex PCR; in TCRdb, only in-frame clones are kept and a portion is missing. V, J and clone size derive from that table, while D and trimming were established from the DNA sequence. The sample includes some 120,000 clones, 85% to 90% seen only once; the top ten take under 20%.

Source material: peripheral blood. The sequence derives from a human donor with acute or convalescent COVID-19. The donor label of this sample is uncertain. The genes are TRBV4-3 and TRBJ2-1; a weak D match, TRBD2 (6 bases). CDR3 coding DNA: TGCGCCAGCAGCCGATTTCCCAGTAGCGGCCTCTCCTACAATGAGCAGTTCTTC. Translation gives CASSRFPSSGLSYNEQFF.